This T cell receptor beta chain was obtained from a study of blood T cells in healthy people across ages. A second PCR of roughly 7 to 11 cycles used a sample-barcoded 5' primer and a J-beta primer mix. In TCRdb, the 5' RACE reads were re-called with MiXCR into one record per CDR3 protein. The sample has about 800,000 distinct CDR3 sequences; roughly 25% are singletons. This CDR3 has 16 residues. V dropped 6 bases and J dropped 11; count of bases not matched to a gene: 19. Germline CDR1 is MDHEN and CDR2 is SYDVKM. This clonotype showed up just a few times. The sample was also linked to a second study, of T cells of mothers and their children.

Sequenced input: blood. The chain combines TRBV28 with TRBJ2-3, with 8 bases aligning to TRBD2. The clonotype was recovered from a boy younger than 18 in good health. CDR3 in amino acids: CASSPIGLAGQRGQYF. The CDR3 nucleotides are TGTGCCAGCAGCCCCATTGGTCTAGCGGGTCAGCGGGGGCAGTATTTT.